A single sample is the source of the 23 T cell receptor beta chains below, sequenced in a study of cytomegalovirus exposure and HLA in healthy donors. With 60 Vbeta and 13 Jbeta primers, the PCR was carried out. Method: immunoSEQ multiplex PCR; TCRdb's copy keeps in-frame clones and lacks some. The sample has approximately 150,000 clones; 70% to 80% are singletons. Material for sequencing was PBMCs. These receptors originate from a man aged 18 to 35 in good health and CMV-seropositive.

This clone was detected only a few times. V and J are TRBV4-3 and TRBJ1-1; perhaps TRBD1 as D (5 bases). V lost 0 bases, J lost 4 bases, and 9 bases lay in between. The CDR3 consists of 14 residues. From germline, CDR1 is LGHNA and CDR2 YSLEER. The CDR3 sequence is CASSQDRARTEAFF. The CDR3 coding sequence is TGCGCCAGCAGCCAAGACAGGGCTCGCACTGAAGCTTTCTTT.

V and J are TRBV19 and TRBJ1-1, with D perhaps matching TRBD1 (6 bases). The CDR3 is made up of 16 amino acids. Trimming removed 5 bases at V and 3 bases at J, with 19 bases between. The V gene's germline CDR1 is LNHDA and CDR2 SQIVND (reference sequence). CDR3 in amino acids: CASSSYYRVRDTEAFF. CDR3 in DNA: TGTGCCAGTAGTTCATATTACAGGGTTCGGGACACTGAAGCTTTCTTT.

The chain has TRBV4-3 and TRBJ2-7; D gene ambiguous. Trimming cost V 5 bases and J 2 bases, with 16 bases left between them. Germline V gives CDR1 LGHNA, CDR2 YSLEER. The CDR3 is 15 amino acids. The CDR3 loop is CASSIVGGTTYEQYF. The CDR3, as DNA: TGCGCCAGCAGCATCGTCGGCGGAACAACCTACGAGCAGTACTTC.

CDR3 in DNA: TGTGCCAGCAGTTTACTAAGGAACACTGAAGCTTTCTTT. Protein sequence: CASSLLRNTEAFF. The V call is TRBV27, the J call TRBJ1-1; D ambiguous. The CDR3 totals 13 residues. V was pared by 2 bases and J by 1 base, with 5 bases between. Germline CDR1 reads MNHEY; CDR2 reads SMNVEV (reference sequence).

This chain links TRBV9 with TRBJ2-2, with D tentatively TRBD2 (7 bases). Germline loops: CDR1 SGDLS, CDR2 YYNGEE. The ends were cut back, 3 bases at V and 5 bases at J, with 20 bases in the middle. This CDR3 region has 17 residues. The CDR3 loop reads CASSEGGFSGSTGELFF. The CDR3 DNA follows: TGTGCCAGCAGCGAGGGGGGGTTTTCGGGAAGTACCGGGGAGCTGTTTTTT.

CDR3 in amino acids: CASSLPSTGVIGVHSNQPQHF. CDR3 coding DNA: TGTGCCAGCAGTTTACCCTCGACAGGGGTAATTGGGGTTCACAGCAATCAGCCCCAGCATTTT. The rearrangement joins TRBV28 to TRBJ1-5; 8 nucleotides agree with TRBD1. Trimming cost V 2 bases and J 1 base; bases outside gene matches: 19. This CDR3 has 21 residues. Germline loops: CDR1 MDHEN, CDR2 SYDVKM.

This rearrangement joins TRBV27 to TRBJ2-3, with TRBD2 matching 10 bases. The CDR3 runs 19 residues. V lost 6 bases and J lost 2; bases outside the gene matches: 17. Germline-derived CDR1 and CDR2 are MNHEY and SMNVEV (reference sequence). The DNA for the CDR3 is TGTGCCAGCAGCCGAGGGTCTGGGCTAGCGGGAGATTTCACAGATACGCAGTATTTT. It is translated as CASSRGSGLAGDFTDTQYF.

The chain recombines TRBV6-6 with TRBJ1-4, with 10 positions matching TRBD1. Germline V CDR1 and CDR2: MNHNY, SVGAGI (reference sequence). With V trimmed by 6 bases and J by 7 bases, 5 bases remained unmatched. The CDR3 spans 14 residues. The CDR3 nucleotides read TGTGCCAGCAGGCGGACAGGGGGGAGTGAAAAACTGTTTTTT. This sequence encodes CASRRTGGSEKLFF.

The V gene is TRBV7-9, the J gene TRBJ2-1; no firm D call. This CDR3 has 12 amino acids. The V end was cut by 1 base, the J end by 9 bases, with 7 bases between. Germline V gives CDR1 SEHNR, CDR2 FQNEAQ (reference sequence). The CDR3 DNA reads as TGTGCCAGCAGCTTAGATAGTATTGAGCAGTTCTTC. This gives the protein CASSLDSIEQFF.

The chain joins TRBV4-1 to TRBJ1-1; D call uncertain. From germline, CDR1 is MGHRA and CDR2 YSYEKL. The germline V and J ends were trimmed by 3 bases and 11 bases, with 10 bases remaining between them. CDR3 length equals 11 residues. In nucleotides, the CDR3 is TGCGCCAGCAGCCAGGCCTCGAGGGCTTTCTTT. Its translation: CASSQASRAFF.

The genes are TRBV30 and TRBJ2-7; no firm D call. Deletions cut 0 bases from V and 1 base from J, with 7 bases between. The CDR3 is 13 amino acids. Germline CDR1 and CDR2: GTSNPN and SVGIG (reference sequence). CDR3 DNA: TGTGCCTGGAGTGTTGCTAGATCCTACGAGCAGTACTTC. Protein: CAWSVARSYEQYF.

J is TRBJ1-5 and V is TRBV4-2; 7 nucleotides line up with TRBD1. This CDR3 comprises 14 residues. The germline V gene encodes CDR1 LGHNA and CDR2 YNFKEQ. The V segment lost 4 bases and the J segment 4 bases; nucleotides outside the gene matches: 4. CDR3 sequence: CASSPGTENQPQHF. CDR3 in DNA: TGTGCCAGCAGCCCCGGGACAGAGAATCAGCCCCAGCATTTT.

This chain uses TRBV11-2 with TRBJ1-1; D gene uncertain. Trimming took off 3 bases at V and 1 base at J, with 9 bases between the two ends. Germline CDR1 SGHAT, CDR2 FQNNGV. This CDR3 is 14 amino acids long. CDR3 amino acids: CASSFRSGNTEAFF. The DNA for the CDR3 is TGTGCCAGCAGCTTCAGGTCCGGGAACACTGAAGCTTTCTTT.

This clone was seen a few times. The rearrangement links TRBV4-1 to TRBJ2-5, with D perhaps TRBD2 (5 bases). CDR1 is MGHRA, CDR2 YSYEKL, per germline. This CDR3 is 12 amino acids long. Trimming removed 10 bases at V and 7 bases at J, with 16 bases between. The CDR3 DNA reads TGCGCCACCAAAAGCGGAGACGGGACCCAGTACTTC. It yields the protein CATKSGDGTQYF.

The chain couples TRBV5-1 to TRBJ2-5; D unclear. The CDR3 spans 18 residues. CDR1 is SGHRS and CDR2 is YFSETQ in the germline V gene. Trimming took off 4 bases at V and 5 bases at J, with 27 bases between the two ends. The CDR3 coding sequence is TGCGCCAGCAGCCAGACCCTAACAGTCCACTCAATTTCGGAGACCCAGTACTTC. Its translation: CASSQTLTVHSISETQYF.

The chain has TRBV6-1 and TRBJ1-5; possibly TRBD1 for D (5 bases). The V end lost 3 bases, the J end lost 6 bases, and 12 bases lay between the germline ends. The germline gives CDR1 MNHNS, CDR2 SASEGT. The CDR3 consists of 14 residues. The CDR3 sequence is CASSELGGGQPQHF. CDR3 DNA: TGTGCCAGCAGTGAGCTGGGGGGGGGTCAGCCCCAGCATTTT.

This chain links TRBV10-3 with TRBJ2-2; TRBD2 is a possible D gene (5 bases). From germline, CDR1 is ENHRY and CDR2 SYGVKD. Trimming pared 9 bases from V and 0 bases from J, leaving 8 bases between. CDR3 size: 13 residues. As DNA, the CDR3 is TGTGCCATTCGACTAACGAACACCGGGGAGCTGTTTTTT. This gives the protein CAIRLTNTGELFF.

The chain uses TRBV27 and TRBJ2-5, with 10 bases aligning to TRBD2. Germline V gene sequence: CDR1 MNHEY, CDR2 SMNVEV (reference sequence). The CDR3 length is 16 residues. Germline trimming cut 2 bases from V and 4 bases from J; bases unmatched to any gene: 7. The CDR3 DNA sequence: TGTGCCAGCAGTTTAAGGGCTTCTAGCGGGAGAGAGACCCAGTACTTC. Translated: CASSLRASSGRETQYF.

J is TRBJ2-2 and V is TRBV9, with D possibly TRBD1 on 5 matching bases. The CDR3 loop spans 15 amino acids. Germline lookup yields CDR1 SGDLS and CDR2 YYNGEE. Between the trimmed V and J ends, which lost 4 bases and 4 bases, there was a span of 14 bases. The CDR3 loop reads CASSSAEGVTGELFF. The CDR3, as DNA: TGTGCCAGCAGCTCTGCGGAAGGGGTCACCGGGGAGCTGTTTTTT.

V and J are TRBV15 and TRBJ1-1; perhaps TRBD1 as D (6 bases). The V end was cut by 4 bases, the J end by 5 bases, with 14 bases between. Per the germline V gene, CDR1 is LNHNV and CDR2 is YYDKDF (reference sequence). This CDR3 is built from 14 residues. CDR3 sequence: CATSTGRGLTEAFF. The CDR3 nucleotides are TGTGCCACCAGCACCGGCAGGGGTTTAACTGAAGCTTTCTTT.

The rearrangement uses TRBV6-1 and TRBJ2-5, with D possibly matching TRBD1 (6 bases). Germline V gene data show CDR1 as MNHNS and CDR2 as SASEGT. Trimming cost V 4 bases and J 5 bases, with 14 bases left between them. This CDR3 region has 14 residues. CDR3 bases: TGTGCCAGCAGTGTTCAAGTAAGGGGGGAGACCCAGTACTTC. As protein: CASSVQVRGETQYF.

This chain connects TRBV7-9 to TRBJ2-7, with 11 bases matching TRBD2. The CDR3 consists of 16 residues. Germline V lookup: CDR1 SEHNR, CDR2 FQNEAQ (reference sequence). The V segment lost 5 bases and the J segment 2 bases; nucleotides outside the gene matches: 8. For the CDR3, the DNA is TGTGCCAGCAGCCCAAGGATGACTAGCGGGACCTACGAGCAGTACTTC. It is translated as CASSPRMTSGTYEQYF.

In this sample, this clone turned up once. This rearrangement joins TRBV30 to TRBJ2-7; perhaps TRBD2 as D (6 bases). Trimming removed 5 bases from V and 3 bases from J, with 17 bases in between. Germline loops: CDR1 GTSNPN, CDR2 SVGIG (reference sequence). The CDR3 contains 14 residues. CDR3 nucleotides: TGTGCCTGGGGGGGAACTAGCATTGTCTACGAGCAGTACTTC. It translates to CAWGGTSIVYEQYF.